The rows below give T cell receptor beta chains drawn from one sample of a study of T cell repertoires in cytomegalovirus infection. TCRdb re-called the reads through MiXCR, storing one row per CDR3 protein. The sample shows over 250,000 distinct CDR3 sequences, 25% of them seen only once. Material for sequencing was PBMCs. Every receptor here comes from a human donor in good health (CMV status not recorded). Some clones in this sample may be carry-over from other donors' samples. CDR3s include the opening cysteine and the closing phenylalanine or tryptophan. A D gene is named only where the DNA matches it firmly. Only part of the rows carry a size: once, few, many, or a class if the clone is expanded.

D,size,length,J,V,CDR3,DNA
NA,many,16,TRBJ2-2,TRBV12-3/TRBV12-4,CASMTRGLTNTGELFF,TGTGCCAGCATGACCCGAGGACTCACGAACACCGGGGAGCTGTTTTTT
NA,few,14,TRBJ1-5,TRBV11-2,CASSLDGGGQPQHF,TGTGCCAGCAGCTTAGATGGGGGAGGGCAGCCCCAGCATTTT
NA,NA,16,TRBJ2-1,TRBV7-2,CASSLIGGRGYNEQFF,TGTGCCAGCAGCCTTATTGGGGGCCGTGGCTACAATGAGCAGTTCTTC
NA,NA,13,TRBJ2-7,TRBV7-2,CASSYRRSYEQYF,TGTGCCAGCAGCTACAGAAGATCCTACGAGCAGTACTTC
NA,NA,17,TRBJ2-5,TRBV14,CASSPGGGAPTQETQYF,TGTGCCAGCAGCCCCGGAGGCGGAGCCCCTACCCAAGAGACCCAGTACTTC
NA,NA,14,TRBJ2-7,TRBV29-1,CSVGYSVKSYEQYF,TGCAGCGTCGGTTATTCAGTGAAGTCCTACGAGCAGTACTTC
TRBD2,few,17,TRBJ2-5,TRBV28,CASSLSASGGYQETQYF,TGTGCCAGCAGTTTATCGGCTAGCGGGGGGTACCAAGAGACCCAGTACTTC
NA,few,14,TRBJ2-1,TRBV4-2,CASSQDWGYNEQFF,TGTGCCAGCAGCCAAGATTGGGGTTACAATGAGCAGTTCTTC
TRBD2,NA,18,TRBJ2-1,TRBV12-5,CASGFNPGTSVSYNEQFF,TGTGCTAGTGGTTTCAATCCCGGGACTAGCGTATCCTACAATGAGCAGTTCTTC
NA,few,11,TRBJ2-3,TRBV29-1,CSVEDTDTQYF,TGCAGCGTTGAAGACACAGATACGCAGTATTTT
NA,many,14,TRBJ2-7,TRBV7-2,CASSGDSFRYEQYF,TGTGCCAGCAGCGGCGACAGCTTCCGTTACGAGCAGTACTTC
NA,NA,15,TRBJ2-2,TRBV2,CASSVVAVNTGELFF,TGTGCCAGCAGTGTTGTAGCGGTGAACACCGGGGAGCTGTTTTTT
NA,few,13,TRBJ1-1,TRBV7-9,CASSLISTREAFF,TGTGCCAGCAGCTTAATTAGTACGAGGGAAGCTTTCTTT
NA,few,15,TRBJ2-5,TRBV7-9,CASSLGDVNQETQYF,TGTGCCAGCAGCTTAGGCGACGTTAACCAAGAGACCCAGTACTTC
NA,many,13,TRBJ2-1,TRBV7-3,CASSLTKRNEQFF,TGTGCCAGCAGCTTAACTAAGCGCAATGAGCAGTTCTTC
TRBD1,NA,13,TRBJ2-1,TRBV28,CASAQGANNEQFF,TGTGCCAGCGCACAGGGGGCGAACAATGAGCAGTTCTTC
NA,few,13,TRBJ1-6,TRBV28,CASGHEYNSPLHF,TGTGCCAGCGGACACGAATATAATTCACCCCTCCACTTT
NA,NA,12,TRBJ2-7,TRBV30,CAGQGQPYEQYF,TGTGCCGGGCAGGGGCAGCCCTACGAGCAGTACTTC
NA,few,13,TRBJ1-1,TRBV23-1,CASSRRGNTEAFF,TGCGCCAGCAGTCGACGGGGGAACACTGAAGCTTTCTTT
NA,many,14,TRBJ2-5,TRBV7-9,CASTPGTVAETQYF,TGTGCCAGCACCCCAGGGACTGTGGCAGAGACCCAGTACTTC
NA,few,14,TRBJ2-3,TRBV7-2,CASSIGPNTDTQYF,TGTGCCAGCAGCATCGGGCCTAACACAGATACGCAGTATTTT
NA,NA,13,TRBJ2-7,TRBV5-1,CASSLHISYEQYF,TGCGCCAGCAGCTTGCACATTTCCTACGAGCAGTACTTC
NA,NA,15,TRBJ2-1,TRBV28,CASKPPASDHNEQFF,TGTGCCAGCAAACCACCGGCTAGCGATCATAATGAGCAGTTCTTC
TRBD2,many,16,TRBJ2-5,TRBV7-8,CASVSSGLAGVQTQYF,TGTGCCAGCGTCTCGTCGGGACTAGCGGGAGTTCAGACCCAGTACTTC
TRBD1,many,16,TRBJ2-5,TRBV7-2,CASSPPGQGNVETQYF,TGTGCCAGCAGCCCGCCGGGACAGGGAAATGTGGAGACCCAGTACTTC
NA,many,15,TRBJ2-1,TRBV11-2,CASSRIQGSLNEQFF,TGTGCCAGCAGCCGAATACAGGGATCCCTAAATGAGCAGTTCTTC
NA,NA,14,TRBJ2-3,TRBV20-1,CSANQFSVGDTQYF,TGCAGTGCTAATCAATTTAGTGTGGGCGATACGCAGTATTTT
NA,NA,13,TRBJ1-1,TRBV29-1,CSVADTLNTEALF,TGCAGCGTAGCAGACACCTTGAACACTGAAGCTTTATTT
NA,once,14,TRBJ2-7,TRBV5-1,CASSMDMISGAANF,TGCGCCAGCAGCATGGACATGATCTCGGGGGCTGCGAACTTC
NA,NA,15,TRBJ1-3,TRBV28,CASSFGKSAGNTIYF,TGTGCCAGCAGTTTCGGGAAGTCGGCTGGAAACACCATATATTTT
TRBD1,few,13,TRBJ1-5,TRBV6-2/TRBV6-3,CASSGTGVQPQHF,TGTGCCAGCAGTGGGACAGGCGTTCAGCCCCAGCATTTT
NA,NA,15,TRBJ2-3,TRBV7-2,CASSLVAAGADTQYF,TGTGCCAGCAGCTTAGTGGCGGCTGGGGCAGATACGCAGTATTTT
TRBD1,NA,16,TRBJ1-5,TRBV12-3/TRBV12-4,CASTQTGGSGNQPQHF,TGTGCCAGCACCCAGACAGGGGGCTCTGGCAATCAGCCCCAGCATTTT
TRBD1,few,16,TRBJ2-1,TRBV6-8,CASSPRGLASYNEQFF,TGTGCCAGCAGCCCCAGGGGGCTCGCATCTTACAATGAGCAGTTCTTC
TRBD1,NA,14,TRBJ2-7,TRBV6-2/TRBV6-3,CASRRDRVWYEQYF,TGTGCCAGCAGACGGGACAGGGTTTGGTACGAGCAGTACTTC
NA,NA,15,TRBJ1-6,TRBV7-2,CASSLQRSYNSPLHF,TGTGCCAGCAGCTTACAGCGCTCCTATAATTCACCCCTCCACTTT
NA,NA,14,TRBJ2-7,TRBV10-3,CAISERVYGNEQYF,TGTGCCATCAGTGAGCGGGTTTATGGTAACGAGCAGTACTTC
NA,NA,13,TRBJ2-1,TRBV23-1,CASSQNYDNEQFF,TGCGCCAGCAGTCAAAACTACGACAATGAGCAGTTCTTC
NA,few,14,TRBJ1-5,TRBV28,CASSLVGRNQPQHF,TGTGCCAGCAGTTTAGTGGGACGGAATCAGCCCCAGCATTTT
NA,few,18,TRBJ2-3,TRBV6-1,CASSVGANRRSSTDTQYF,TGTGCCAGCAGTGTAGGGGCGAACAGGCGATCTAGCACAGATACGCAGTATTTT
TRBD2,many,15,TRBJ2-1,TRBV7-2,CASSSQTSGRNEQFF,TGTGCCAGCAGCTCACAGACTAGCGGGAGAAATGAGCAGTTCTTC
NA,few,15,TRBJ2-1,TRBV11-2,CASSLGGVVDDEQFF,TGTGCCAGCAGCTTAGGAGGGGTGGTGGACGATGAGCAGTTCTTC
NA,few,15,TRBJ2-1,TRBV2,CASSQRATDLGEQFF,TGTGCCAGCAGCCAACGAGCCACAGACCTGGGTGAGCAGTTCTTC
NA,NA,15,TRBJ1-5,TRBV2,CASSPGISGNQPQHF,TGTGCCAGCAGCCCGGGAATTTCCGGCAATCAGCCCCAGCATTTT
NA,NA,14,TRBJ2-5,TRBV5-1,CASSSSLTRGTQYF,TGCGCCAGCAGCTCATCCTTAACCAGGGGGACCCAGTACTTC
NA,many,12,TRBJ1-1,TRBV7-9,CASSPSWTQAFF,TGTGCCAGCAGTCCGAGCTGGACACAAGCTTTCTTT
NA,few,15,TRBJ1-1,TRBV19,CASSIKRTLNTEAFF,TGTGCCAGTAGTATAAAGAGGACATTGAACACTGAAGCTTTCTTT
NA,few,16,TRBJ2-2,TRBV28,CASSYWAAGSPGELFF,TGTGCCAGCAGTTATTGGGCGGCAGGGAGTCCCGGGGAGCTGTTTTTT